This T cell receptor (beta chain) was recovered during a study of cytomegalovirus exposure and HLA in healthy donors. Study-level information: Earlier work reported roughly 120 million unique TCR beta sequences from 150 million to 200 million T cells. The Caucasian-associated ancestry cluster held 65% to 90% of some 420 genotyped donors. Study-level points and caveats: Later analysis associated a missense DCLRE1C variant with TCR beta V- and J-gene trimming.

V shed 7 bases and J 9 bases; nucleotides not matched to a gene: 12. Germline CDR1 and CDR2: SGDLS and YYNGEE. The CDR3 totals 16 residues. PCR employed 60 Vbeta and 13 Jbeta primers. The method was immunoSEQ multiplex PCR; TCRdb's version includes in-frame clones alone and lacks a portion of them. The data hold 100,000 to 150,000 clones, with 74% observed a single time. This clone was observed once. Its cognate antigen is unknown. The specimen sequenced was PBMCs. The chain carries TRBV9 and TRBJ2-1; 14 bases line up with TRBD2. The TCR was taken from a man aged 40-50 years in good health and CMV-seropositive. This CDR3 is CASSRRLAGGPGEQFF. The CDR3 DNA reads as TGTGCCAGCTCCCGCCGACTAGCGGGGGGGCCAGGTGAGCAGTTCTTC.